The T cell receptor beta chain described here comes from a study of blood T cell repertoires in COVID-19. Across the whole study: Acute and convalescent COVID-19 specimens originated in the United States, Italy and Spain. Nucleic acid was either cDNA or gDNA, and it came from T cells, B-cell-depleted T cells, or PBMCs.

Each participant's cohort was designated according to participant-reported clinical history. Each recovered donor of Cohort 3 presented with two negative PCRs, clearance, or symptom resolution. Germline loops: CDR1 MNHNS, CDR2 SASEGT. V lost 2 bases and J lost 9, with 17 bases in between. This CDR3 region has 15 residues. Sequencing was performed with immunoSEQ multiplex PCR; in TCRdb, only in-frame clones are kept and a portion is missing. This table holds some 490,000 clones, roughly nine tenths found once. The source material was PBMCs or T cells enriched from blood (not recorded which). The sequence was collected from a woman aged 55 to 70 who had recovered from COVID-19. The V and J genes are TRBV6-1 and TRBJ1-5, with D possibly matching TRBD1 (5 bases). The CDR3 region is CASSEIRRGELPQHF. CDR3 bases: TGTGCCAGCAGTGAAATAAGAAGGGGCGAACTGCCCCAGCATTTT.